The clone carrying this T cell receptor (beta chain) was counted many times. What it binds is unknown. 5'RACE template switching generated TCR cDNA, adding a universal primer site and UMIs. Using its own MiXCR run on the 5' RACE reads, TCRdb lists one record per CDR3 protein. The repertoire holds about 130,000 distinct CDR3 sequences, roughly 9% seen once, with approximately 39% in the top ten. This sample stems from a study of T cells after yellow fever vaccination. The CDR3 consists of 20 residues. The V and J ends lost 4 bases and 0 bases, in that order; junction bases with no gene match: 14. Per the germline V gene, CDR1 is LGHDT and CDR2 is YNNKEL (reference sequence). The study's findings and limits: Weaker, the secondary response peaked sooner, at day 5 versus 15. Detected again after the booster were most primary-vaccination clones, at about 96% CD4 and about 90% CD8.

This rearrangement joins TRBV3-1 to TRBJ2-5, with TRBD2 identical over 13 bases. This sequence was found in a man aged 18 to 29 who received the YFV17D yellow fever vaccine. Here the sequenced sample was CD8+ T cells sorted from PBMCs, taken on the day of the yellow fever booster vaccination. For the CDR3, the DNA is TGTGCCAGCAGCCCACACGCTTGGACTAGCGGGGGCGCCGACCAAGAGACCCAGTACTTC. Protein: CASSPHAWTSGGADQETQYF.